This TCR beta chain comes out of a study of cytomegalovirus exposure and HLA in healthy donors. Overall study results and limits: Association of 16,951 TCR beta sequences with HLA alleles was found at 0.05 false discovery rate in a later analysis. As a later analysis showed, a missense DCLRE1C variant was linked to trimming of TCR beta V- and J-genes.

The study sampled nominally healthy donors, though unrecorded immune exposures were likely. The V and J ends lost 4 bases and 4 bases respectively, with 13 bases between them. Germline lookup yields CDR1 LGHNA and CDR2 YSLEER. This CDR3 comprises 15 residues. Only a few counts were recorded for this clone. Its target is not known. PCR amplification relied on 60 Vbeta primers (plus 13 Jbeta primers). The protocol was immunoSEQ multiplex PCR, while the TCRdb copy is restricted to in-frame clones and leaves out a portion. Of some 90,000 clones in the sample, roughly 80% were seen once. The source material was PBMCs. The chain recombines TRBV4-3 with TRBJ2-2, with a weak D call TRBD2 (7 bases). The source is a middle-aged man in good health and CMV-seronegative. The CDR3 nucleotides read TGCGCCAGCAGCCCTGAGGGGGGGCGCACCGGGGAGCTGTTTTTT. Its translation is CASSPEGGRTGELFF.